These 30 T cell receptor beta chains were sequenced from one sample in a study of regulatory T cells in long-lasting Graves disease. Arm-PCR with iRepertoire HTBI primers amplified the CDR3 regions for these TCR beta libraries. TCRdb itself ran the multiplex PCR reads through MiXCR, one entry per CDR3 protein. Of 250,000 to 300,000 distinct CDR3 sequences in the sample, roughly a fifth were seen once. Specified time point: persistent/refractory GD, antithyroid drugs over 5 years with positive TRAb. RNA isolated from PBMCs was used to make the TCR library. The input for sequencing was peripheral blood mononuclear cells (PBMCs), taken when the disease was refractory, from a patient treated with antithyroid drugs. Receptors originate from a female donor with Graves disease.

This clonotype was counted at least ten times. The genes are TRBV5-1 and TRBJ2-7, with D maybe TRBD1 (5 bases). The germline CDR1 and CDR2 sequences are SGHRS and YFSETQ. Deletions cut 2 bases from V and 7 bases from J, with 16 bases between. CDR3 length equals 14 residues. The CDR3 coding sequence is TGCGCCAGCAGCTTTCGCCAGGGTCTAAGGGAGCAGTACTTC. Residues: CASSFRQGLREQYF. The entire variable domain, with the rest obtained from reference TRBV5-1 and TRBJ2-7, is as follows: KAGVTQTPRYLIKTRGQQVTLSCSPISGHRSVSWYQQTPGQGLQFLFEYFSETQRNKGNFPGRFSGRQFSNSRSEMNVSTLELGDSALYLCASSFRQGLREQYFGPGTRLTVT.

The DNA for the CDR3 is TGCGCCAGCAGCTTGGATTCGGGCTCCTACGAGCAGTACTTC. Its protein product is CASSLDSGSYEQYF. The rearrangement joins TRBV5-1 to TRBJ2-7; D is uncertain. Deletions cut 0 bases from V and 0 bases from J, with 7 bases between. CDR3 length equals 14 residues. Germline V gene lookup returns CDR1 SGHRS and CDR2 YFSETQ.

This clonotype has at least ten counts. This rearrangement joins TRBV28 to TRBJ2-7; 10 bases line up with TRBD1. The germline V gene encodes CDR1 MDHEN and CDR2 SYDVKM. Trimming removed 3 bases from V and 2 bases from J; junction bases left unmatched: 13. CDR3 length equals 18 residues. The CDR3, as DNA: TGTGCCAGCAGTTTCACGGGACAGGGGAAATCGGGTACCTACGAGCAGTACTTC. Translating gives CASSFTGQGKSGTYEQYF.

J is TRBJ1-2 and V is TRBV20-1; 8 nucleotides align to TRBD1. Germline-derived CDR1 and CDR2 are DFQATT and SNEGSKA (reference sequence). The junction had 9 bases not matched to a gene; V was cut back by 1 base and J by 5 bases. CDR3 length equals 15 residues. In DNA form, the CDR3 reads TGCAGTGCTAGAGCCCTCACCCGGACAGGGTATGGCTACACCTTC. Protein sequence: CSARALTRTGYGYTF.

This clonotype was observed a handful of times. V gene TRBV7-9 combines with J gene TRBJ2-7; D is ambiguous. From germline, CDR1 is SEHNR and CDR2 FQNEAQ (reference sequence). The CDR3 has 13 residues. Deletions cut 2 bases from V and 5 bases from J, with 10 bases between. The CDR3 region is CASSLQVSHEQYF. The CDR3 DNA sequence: TGTGCCAGCAGCTTACAGGTCTCTCACGAGCAGTACTTC. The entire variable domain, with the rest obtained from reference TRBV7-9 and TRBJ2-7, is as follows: DTGVSQNPRHKITKRGQNVTFRCDPISEHNRLYWYRQTLGQGPEFLTYFQNEAQLEKSRLLSDRFSAERPKGSFSTLEIQRTEQGDSAMYLCASSLQVSHEQYFGPGTRLTVT.

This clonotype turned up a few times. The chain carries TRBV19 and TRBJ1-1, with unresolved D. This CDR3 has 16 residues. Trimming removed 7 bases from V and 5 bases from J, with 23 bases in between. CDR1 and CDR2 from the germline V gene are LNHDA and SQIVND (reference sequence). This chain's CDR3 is CASILTGGSLWTEAFF. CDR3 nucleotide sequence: TGTGCCAGTATCTTAACCGGTGGGTCACTTTGGACTGAAGCTTTCTTT.

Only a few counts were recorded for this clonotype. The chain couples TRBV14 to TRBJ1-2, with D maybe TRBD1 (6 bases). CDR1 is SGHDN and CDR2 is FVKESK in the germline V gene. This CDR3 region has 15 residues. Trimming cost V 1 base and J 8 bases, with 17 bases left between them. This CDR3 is CASSQGGRRRGGYTF. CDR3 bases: TGTGCCAGCAGCCAAGGGGGGCGCCGTCGAGGAGGCTACACCTTC.

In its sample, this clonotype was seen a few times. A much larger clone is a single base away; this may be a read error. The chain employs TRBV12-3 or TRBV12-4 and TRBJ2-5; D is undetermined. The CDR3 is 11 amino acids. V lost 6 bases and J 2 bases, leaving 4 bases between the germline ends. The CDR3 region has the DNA TGTGCCAGCAGGAATCAAGAGACCCAGTACTTC. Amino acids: CASRNQETQYF.

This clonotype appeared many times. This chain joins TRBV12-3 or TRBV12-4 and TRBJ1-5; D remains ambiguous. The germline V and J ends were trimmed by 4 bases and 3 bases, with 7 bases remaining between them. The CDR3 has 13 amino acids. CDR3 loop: CASSYQDNQPQHF. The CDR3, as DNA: TGTGCCAGCAGTTATCAGGACAATCAGCCCCAGCATTTT.

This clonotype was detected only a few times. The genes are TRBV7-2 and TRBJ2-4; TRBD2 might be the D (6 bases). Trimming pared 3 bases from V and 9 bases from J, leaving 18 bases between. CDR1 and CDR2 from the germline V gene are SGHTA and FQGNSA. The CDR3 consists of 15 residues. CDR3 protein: CASSFGDGGWGIQYF. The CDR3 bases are TGTGCCAGCAGCTTTGGCGACGGGGGATGGGGCATTCAGTACTTC. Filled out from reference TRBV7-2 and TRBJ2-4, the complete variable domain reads GAGVSQSPSNKVTEKGKDVELRCDPISGHTALYWYRQSLGQGLEFLIYFQGNSAPDKSGLPSDRFSAERTGGSVSTLTIQRTQQEDSAVYLCASSFGDGGWGIQYFGAGTRLSVL.

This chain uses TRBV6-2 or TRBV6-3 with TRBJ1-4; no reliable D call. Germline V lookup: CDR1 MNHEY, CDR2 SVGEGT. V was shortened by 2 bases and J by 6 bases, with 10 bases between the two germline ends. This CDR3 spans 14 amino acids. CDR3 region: CASSYVKGDEKLFF. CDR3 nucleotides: TGTGCCAGCAGTTACGTAAAGGGCGATGAAAAACTGTTTTTT.

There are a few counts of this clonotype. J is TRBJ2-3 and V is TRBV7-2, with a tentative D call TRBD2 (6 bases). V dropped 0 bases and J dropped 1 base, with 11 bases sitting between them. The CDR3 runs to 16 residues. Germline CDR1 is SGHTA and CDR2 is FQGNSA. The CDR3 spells CASSLALAGRTDTQYF. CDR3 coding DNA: TGTGCCAGCAGCTTAGCGCTGGCGGGACGCACAGATACGCAGTATTTT.

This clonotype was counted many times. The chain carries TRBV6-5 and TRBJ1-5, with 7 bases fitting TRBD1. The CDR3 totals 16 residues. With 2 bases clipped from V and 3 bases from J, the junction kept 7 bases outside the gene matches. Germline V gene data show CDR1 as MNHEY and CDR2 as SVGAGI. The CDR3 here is CASSYAATGNNQPQHF. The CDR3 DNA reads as TGTGCCAGCAGTTACGCAGCGACAGGGAACAATCAGCCCCAGCATTTT.

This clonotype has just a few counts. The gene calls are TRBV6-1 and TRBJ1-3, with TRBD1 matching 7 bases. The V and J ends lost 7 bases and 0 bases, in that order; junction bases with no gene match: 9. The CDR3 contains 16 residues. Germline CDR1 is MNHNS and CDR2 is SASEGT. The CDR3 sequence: CASTQTGVLSGNTIYF. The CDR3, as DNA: TGTGCCAGCACCCAAACAGGGGTCCTCTCTGGAAACACCATATATTTT.

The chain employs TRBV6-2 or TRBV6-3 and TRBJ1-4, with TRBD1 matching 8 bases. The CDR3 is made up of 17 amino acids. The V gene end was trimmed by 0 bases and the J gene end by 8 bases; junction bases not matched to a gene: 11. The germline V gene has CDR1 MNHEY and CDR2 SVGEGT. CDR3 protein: CASSYSRDRGEREKLFF. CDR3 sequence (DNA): TGTGCCAGCAGTTACTCGAGAGACAGGGGCGAGAGGGAAAAACTGTTTTTT.

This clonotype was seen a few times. DNA for the CDR3: TGTGCCAGCAGTTTGGGACTTTCCACCGGGGAGCTGTTTTTT. Residues: CASSLGLSTGELFF. This chain connects TRBV12-3 or TRBV12-4 to TRBJ2-2, with D possibly matching TRBD2 (6 bases). The V end lost 3 bases, the J end lost 4 bases, and 9 bases lay between the germline ends. CDR3 length: 14 residues.

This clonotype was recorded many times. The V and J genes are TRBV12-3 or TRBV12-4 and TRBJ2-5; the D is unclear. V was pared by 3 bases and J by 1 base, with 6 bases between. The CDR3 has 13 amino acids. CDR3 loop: CASSLYGQETQYF. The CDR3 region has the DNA TGTGCCAGCAGTTTGTACGGCCAAGAGACCCAGTACTTC.

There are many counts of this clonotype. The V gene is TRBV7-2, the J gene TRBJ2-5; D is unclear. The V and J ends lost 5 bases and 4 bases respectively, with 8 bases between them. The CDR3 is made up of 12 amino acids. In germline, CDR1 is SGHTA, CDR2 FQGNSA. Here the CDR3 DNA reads TGTGCCAGCAGCCCGGAAGGAGAGACCCAGTACTTC. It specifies CASSPEGETQYF.

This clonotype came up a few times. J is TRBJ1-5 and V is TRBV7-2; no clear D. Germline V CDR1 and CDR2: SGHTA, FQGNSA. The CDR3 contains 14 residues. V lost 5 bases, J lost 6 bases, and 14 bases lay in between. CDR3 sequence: CASSALEYGQPQHF. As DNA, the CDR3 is TGTGCCAGCAGCGCGCTGGAGTACGGTCAGCCCCAGCATTTT.

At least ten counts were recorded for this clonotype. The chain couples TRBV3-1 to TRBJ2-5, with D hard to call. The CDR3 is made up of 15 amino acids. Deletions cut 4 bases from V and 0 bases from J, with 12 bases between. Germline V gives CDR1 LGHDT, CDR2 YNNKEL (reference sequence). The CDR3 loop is CASSPRSLYQETQYF. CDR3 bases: TGTGCCAGCAGCCCACGTAGCCTGTACCAAGAGACCCAGTACTTC.

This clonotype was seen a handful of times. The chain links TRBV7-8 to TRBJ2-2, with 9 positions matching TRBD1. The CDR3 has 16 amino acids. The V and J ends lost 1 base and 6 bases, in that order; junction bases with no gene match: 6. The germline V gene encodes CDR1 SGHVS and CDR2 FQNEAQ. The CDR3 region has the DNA TGTGCCAGCAGCTTAGTTCCCGGACAGGGGCCCGGGGAGCTGTTTTTT. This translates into CASSLVPGQGPGELFF.

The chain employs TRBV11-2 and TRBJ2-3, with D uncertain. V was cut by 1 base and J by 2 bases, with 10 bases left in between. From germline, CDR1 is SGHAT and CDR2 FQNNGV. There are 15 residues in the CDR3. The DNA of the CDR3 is TGTGCCAGCAGCTTAGTGGGTGGGGACACAGATACGCAGTATTTT. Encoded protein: CASSLVGGDTDTQYF. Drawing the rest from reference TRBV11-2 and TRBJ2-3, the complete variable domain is EAGVAQSPRYKIIEKRQSVAFWCNPISGHATLYWYQQILGQGPKLLIQFQNNGVVDDSQLPKDRFSAERLKGVDSTLKIQPAKLEDSAVYLCASSLVGGDTDTQYFGPGTRLTVL.

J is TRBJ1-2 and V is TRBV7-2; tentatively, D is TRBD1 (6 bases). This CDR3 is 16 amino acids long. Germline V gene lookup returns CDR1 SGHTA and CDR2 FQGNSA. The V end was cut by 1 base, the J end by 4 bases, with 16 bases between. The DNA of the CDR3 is TGTGCCAGCAGCTTAGGTGCGGCAGGGGATACCTATGGCTACACCTTC. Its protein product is CASSLGAAGDTYGYTF.

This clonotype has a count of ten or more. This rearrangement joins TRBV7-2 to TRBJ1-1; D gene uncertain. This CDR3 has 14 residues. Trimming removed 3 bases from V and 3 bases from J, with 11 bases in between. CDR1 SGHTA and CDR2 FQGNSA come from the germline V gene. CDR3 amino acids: CASSLPEPYTEAFF. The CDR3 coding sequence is TGTGCCAGCAGCTTGCCGGAACCCTACACTGAAGCTTTCTTT.

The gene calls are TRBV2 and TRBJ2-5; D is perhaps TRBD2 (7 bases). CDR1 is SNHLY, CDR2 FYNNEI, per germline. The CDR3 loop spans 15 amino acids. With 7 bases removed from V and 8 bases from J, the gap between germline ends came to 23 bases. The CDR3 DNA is TGTGCCAGCAAGTGGGGGGGGGCGGAATCGGGAACCCAGTACTTC. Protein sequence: CASKWGGAESGTQYF.

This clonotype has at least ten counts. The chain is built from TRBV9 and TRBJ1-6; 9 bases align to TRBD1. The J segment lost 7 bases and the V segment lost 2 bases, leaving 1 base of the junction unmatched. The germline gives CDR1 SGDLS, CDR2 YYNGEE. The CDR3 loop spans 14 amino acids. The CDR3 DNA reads TGTGCCAGCAGCGTCGGGACAGGGAATTCACCCCTCCACTTT. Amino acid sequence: CASSVGTGNSPLHF.

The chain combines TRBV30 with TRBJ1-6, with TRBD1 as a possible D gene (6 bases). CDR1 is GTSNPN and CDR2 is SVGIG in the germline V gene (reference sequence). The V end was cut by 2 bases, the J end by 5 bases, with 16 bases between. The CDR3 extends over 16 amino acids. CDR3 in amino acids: CAWSQGWAADNSPLHF. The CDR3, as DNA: TGTGCCTGGAGTCAGGGGTGGGCAGCAGATAATTCACCCCTCCACTTT.

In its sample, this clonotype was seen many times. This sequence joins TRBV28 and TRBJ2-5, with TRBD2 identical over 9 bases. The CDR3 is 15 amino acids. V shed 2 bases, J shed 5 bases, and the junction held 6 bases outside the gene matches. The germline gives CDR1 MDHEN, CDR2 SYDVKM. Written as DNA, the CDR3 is TGTGCCAGCAGTTTAAGGTCTCTAGCGGGGGAGACCCAGTACTTC. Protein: CASSLRSLAGETQYF.

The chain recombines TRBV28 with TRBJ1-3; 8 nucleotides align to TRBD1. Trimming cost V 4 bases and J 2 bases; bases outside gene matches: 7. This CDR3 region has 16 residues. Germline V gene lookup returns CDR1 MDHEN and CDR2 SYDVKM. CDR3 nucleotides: TGTGCCAGCAGTTCGGCCCTGACAGGGGCTGGAAACACCATATATTTT. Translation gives CASSSALTGAGNTIYF.

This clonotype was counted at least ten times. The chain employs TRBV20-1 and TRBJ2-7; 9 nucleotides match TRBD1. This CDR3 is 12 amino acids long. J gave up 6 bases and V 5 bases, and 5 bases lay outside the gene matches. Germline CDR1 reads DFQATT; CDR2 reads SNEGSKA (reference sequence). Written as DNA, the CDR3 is TGCAGTGCTCCGGGACAGGGTCTCGAGCAGTACTTC. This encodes CSAPGQGLEQYF.